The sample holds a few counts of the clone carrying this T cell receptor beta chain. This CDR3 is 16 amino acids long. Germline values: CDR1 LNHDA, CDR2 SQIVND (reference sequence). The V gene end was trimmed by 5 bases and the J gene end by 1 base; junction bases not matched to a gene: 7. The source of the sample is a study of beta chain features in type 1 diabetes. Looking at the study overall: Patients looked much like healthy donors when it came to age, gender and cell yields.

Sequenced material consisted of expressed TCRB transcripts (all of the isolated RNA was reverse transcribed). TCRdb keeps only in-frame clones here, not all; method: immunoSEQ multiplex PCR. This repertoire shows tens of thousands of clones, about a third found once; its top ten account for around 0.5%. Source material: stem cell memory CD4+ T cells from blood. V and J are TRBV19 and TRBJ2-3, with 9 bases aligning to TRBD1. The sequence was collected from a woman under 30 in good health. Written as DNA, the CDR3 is TGTGCCAGTAGTTCGGGGACAGGGATTGGCACAGATACGCAGTATTTT. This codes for CASSSGTGIGTDTQYF.